This is a list of T cell receptor beta chains from one sample in a study of T cells expressing NK-cell markers. For each CDR3 protein, TCRdb gives one entry from its re-call of the 5' RACE reads, without DNA. This listing includes about 400,000 distinct CDR3 sequences. Sequencing used blood T cells: a sorted CD56 or NKG2C T cell subset, CD4+ or CD8+ T cells, or bulk PBMC T cells (not recorded which). The receptors come from a woman in her forties or fifties in good health. The CDR3 runs from the conserved cysteine through the conserved F or W.

J: TRBJ2-1; V: TRBV10-3; CDR3: CAISGGVPQGLNEQFF
J: TRBJ2-3; V: TRBV20-1; CDR3: CSAREVTSGADTQYF
J: TRBJ2-7; V: TRBV29-1; CDR3: CSVGKASPYEQYF
J: TRBJ2-5; V: TRBV20-1; CDR3: CSARVPSGIQETQYF
J: TRBJ2-3; V: TRBV19; CDR3: CASRWGADTQYF
J: TRBJ2-2; V: TRBV5-4; CDR3: CASSLAPGGGTGELFF
J: TRBJ2-1; V: TRBV5-1; CDR3: CASSLSGRKGDEQFF
J: TRBJ2-3; V: TRBV6-2/TRBV6-3; CDR3: CASSYLTAASTDTQYF
J: TRBJ2-7; V: TRBV29-1; CDR3: CSVVEREGRYEQYF
J: TRBJ2-6; V: TRBV9; CDR3: CASSPRVQRSPGANVLTF
J: TRBJ1-5; V: TRBV5-5; CDR3: CASRQTSAGNQPQHF
J: TRBJ2-5; V: TRBV24-1; CDR3: CATSDGSSHSQETQYF
J: TRBJ2-3; V: TRBV20-1; CDR3: CSARDLYGVGFDGGTQYF
J: TRBJ2-3; V: TRBV12-3/TRBV12-4; CDR3: CASSFYGSETDTQYF
J: TRBJ2-1; V: TRBV15; CDR3: CATSRGSSGSYNEQFF